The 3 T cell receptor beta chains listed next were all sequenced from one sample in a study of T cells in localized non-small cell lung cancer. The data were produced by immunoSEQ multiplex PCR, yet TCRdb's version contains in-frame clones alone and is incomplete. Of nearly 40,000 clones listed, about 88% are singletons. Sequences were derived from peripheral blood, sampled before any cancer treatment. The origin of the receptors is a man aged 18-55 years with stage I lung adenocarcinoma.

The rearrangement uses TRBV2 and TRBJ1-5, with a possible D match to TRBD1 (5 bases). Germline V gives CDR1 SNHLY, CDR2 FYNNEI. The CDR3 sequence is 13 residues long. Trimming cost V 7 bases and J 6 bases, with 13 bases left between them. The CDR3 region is CASTQGPGQPQHF. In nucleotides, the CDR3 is TGTGCCAGCACGCAGGGACCGGGTCAGCCCCAGCATTTT. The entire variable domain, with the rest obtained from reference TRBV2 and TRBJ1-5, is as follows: EPEVTQTPSHQVTQMGQEVILRCVPISNHLYFYWYRQILGQKVEFLVSFYNNEISEKSEIFDDQFSVERPDGSNFTLKIRSTKLEDSAMYFCASTQGPGQPQHFGDGTRLSIL.

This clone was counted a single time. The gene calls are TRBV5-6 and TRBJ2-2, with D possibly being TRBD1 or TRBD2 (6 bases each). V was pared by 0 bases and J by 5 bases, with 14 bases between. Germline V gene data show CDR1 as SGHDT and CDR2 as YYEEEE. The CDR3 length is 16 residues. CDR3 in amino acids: CASSLAGGGMTGELFF. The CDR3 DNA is TGTGCCAGCAGCTTGGCCGGAGGGGGGATGACCGGGGAGCTGTTTTTT. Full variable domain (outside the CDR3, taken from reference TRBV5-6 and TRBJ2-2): DAGVTQSPTHLIKTRGQQVTLRCSPKSGHDTVSWYQQALGQGPQFIFQYYEEEERQRGNFPDRFSGHQFPNYSSELNVNALLLGDSALYLCASSLAGGGMTGELFFGEGSRLTVL.

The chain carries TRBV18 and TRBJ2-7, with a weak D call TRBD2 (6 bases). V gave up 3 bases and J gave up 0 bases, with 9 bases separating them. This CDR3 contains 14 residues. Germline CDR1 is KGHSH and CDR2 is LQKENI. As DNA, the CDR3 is TGTGCCAGCTCACCGGGACTTGCCTCCTACGAGCAGTACTTC. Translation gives CASSPGLASYEQYF.